This is a list of T cell receptor beta chains from one sample in a study of blood T cell repertoires in COVID-19. Measured with immunoSEQ multiplex PCR; TCRdb has only the in-frame clones, and not every one. The sample lists just over 60,000 clones, more than 60% occurring once. Sequenced: peripheral blood. All receptors come from a woman of 80 years or more with active or convalescent COVID-19. Both conserved end residues are part of each CDR3. The order of the fields is V gene, CDR3 length, J gene, D gene, clone size, CDR3 protein, CDR3 DNA. D genes are given only for firm matches. The listing skips clone size in some rows; elsewhere it reads once, few, many or a size class.

v_call: TRBV4-1; cdr3_length: 16; j_call: TRBJ1-5; d_call: NA; clone_size: NA; cdr3_aa: CASSQFGAGSNQPQHF; cdr3_nt: TGCGCCAGCAGCCAATTTGGGGCCGGGAGCAATCAGCCCCAGCATTTT
v_call: TRBV19; cdr3_length: 16; j_call: TRBJ1-1; d_call: NA; clone_size: NA; cdr3_aa: CASSPTRVGRGTEAFF; cdr3_nt: TGTGCCAGTAGTCCGACCCGTGTGGGCAGGGGCACTGAAGCTTTCTTT
v_call: TRBV5-8; cdr3_length: 14; j_call: TRBJ2-2; d_call: NA; clone_size: NA; cdr3_aa: CASSLTRNTGELFF; cdr3_nt: TGTGCCAGCAGCTTGACAAGGAACACCGGGGAGCTGTTTTTT
v_call: TRBV18; cdr3_length: 16; j_call: TRBJ2-2; d_call: TRBD1; clone_size: NA; cdr3_aa: CASSLETGEVSGELFF; cdr3_nt: TGTGCCAGCTCACTTGAGACAGGGGAAGTCAGCGGGGAGCTGTTTTTT
v_call: TRBV6-2/TRBV6-3; cdr3_length: 12; j_call: TRBJ2-1; d_call: NA; clone_size: NA; cdr3_aa: CASSSKGGEQFF; cdr3_nt: TGTGCCAGCAGTTCAAAAGGGGGTGAGCAGTTCTTC
v_call: TRBV19; cdr3_length: 13; j_call: TRBJ1-2; d_call: TRBD1; clone_size: NA; cdr3_aa: CASSIDRDSLHLF; cdr3_nt: TGTGCCAGTAGTATAGATCGGGACAGCCTCCACCTCTTC
v_call: TRBV7-2; cdr3_length: 14; j_call: TRBJ1-1; d_call: TRBD1; clone_size: NA; cdr3_aa: CASSLTGVNTEAFF; cdr3_nt: TGTGCCAGCAGCTTGACAGGGGTGAACACTGAAGCTTTCTTT
v_call: TRBV14; cdr3_length: 13; j_call: TRBJ1-1; d_call: TRBD1; clone_size: NA; cdr3_aa: CASSKNRGGEAFF; cdr3_nt: TGTGCCAGCAGCAAAAACAGGGGCGGTGAAGCTTTCTTT
v_call: TRBV7-3; cdr3_length: 15; j_call: TRBJ1-1; d_call: NA; clone_size: NA; cdr3_aa: CASSSRGGPGTEAFF; cdr3_nt: TGTGCCAGCAGTTCTCGGGGGGGCCCGGGAACTGAAGCTTTCTTT
v_call: TRBV29-1; cdr3_length: 12; j_call: TRBJ1-2; d_call: TRBD1; clone_size: NA; cdr3_aa: CSIEQGSFGYTF; cdr3_nt: TGCAGTATCGAACAGGGGTCGTTTGGCTACACCTTC
v_call: TRBV18; cdr3_length: 15; j_call: TRBJ1-6; d_call: NA; clone_size: NA; cdr3_aa: CASSPSGQRESPLHF; cdr3_nt: TGTGCCAGCTCACCTTCTGGACAGCGGGAATCACCCCTCCACTTT
v_call: TRBV11-2; cdr3_length: 15; j_call: TRBJ2-6; d_call: NA; clone_size: few; cdr3_aa: CASSFTDSGANVLTF; cdr3_nt: TGTGCCAGCAGTTTTACAGATTCTGGGGCCAACGTCCTGACTTTC
v_call: TRBV21-1; cdr3_length: 19; j_call: TRBJ2-7; d_call: NA; clone_size: few; cdr3_aa: CASSKANRSRDRVTYEQYF; cdr3_nt: TGTGCCAGCAGCAAAGCGAATCGAAGCCGGGACAGGGTCACCTACGAGCAGTACTTC
v_call: TRBV5-6; cdr3_length: 14; j_call: TRBJ2-5; d_call: NA; clone_size: NA; cdr3_aa: CASSVTRGGKTQYF; cdr3_nt: TGTGCCAGCAGCGTCACTAGGGGAGGAAAGACCCAGTACTTC
v_call: TRBV11-2; cdr3_length: 13; j_call: TRBJ1-2; d_call: NA; clone_size: NA; cdr3_aa: CASSLQVGYGYTF; cdr3_nt: TGTGCCAGCAGCCTACAGGTTGGGTATGGCTACACCTTC
v_call: TRBV6-5; cdr3_length: 15; j_call: TRBJ1-1; d_call: NA; clone_size: NA; cdr3_aa: CASTLLGGGNTEAFF; cdr3_nt: TGTGCCAGCACCTTGCTGGGGGGTGGGAACACTGAAGCTTTCTTT
v_call: TRBV5-1; cdr3_length: 17; j_call: TRBJ2-1; d_call: TRBD2; clone_size: few; cdr3_aa: CASSLGRMGLARDEQFF; cdr3_nt: TGCGCCAGCAGCTTGGGGAGAATGGGACTAGCTCGGGATGAGCAGTTCTTC
v_call: TRBV5-1; cdr3_length: 15; j_call: TRBJ1-2; d_call: NA; clone_size: NA; cdr3_aa: CASSLDRFDNYGYTF; cdr3_nt: TGCGCCAGCAGCTTGGACAGATTCGATAACTATGGCTACACCTTC
v_call: TRBV11-2; cdr3_length: 15; j_call: TRBJ2-7; d_call: TRBD1; clone_size: few; cdr3_aa: CASSSGTGGSYEQYF; cdr3_nt: TGTGCCAGCAGCTCAGGGACAGGGGGGTCCTACGAGCAGTACTTC
v_call: TRBV10-1; cdr3_length: 17; j_call: TRBJ2-1; d_call: NA; clone_size: NA; cdr3_aa: CASSADRPYAPVSGQFF; cdr3_nt: TGCGCCAGCAGTGCAGACAGGCCGTATGCCCCTGTCAGTGGGCAGTTCTTC
v_call: TRBV5-1; cdr3_length: 15; j_call: TRBJ1-2; d_call: TRBD1; clone_size: NA; cdr3_aa: CASRATGGAAYGYTF; cdr3_nt: TGCGCCAGCAGGGCGACAGGGGGCGCAGCCTATGGCTACACCTTC
v_call: TRBV5-4; cdr3_length: 14; j_call: TRBJ1-1; d_call: NA; clone_size: NA; cdr3_aa: CASSLEGGDTEAFF; cdr3_nt: TGTGCCAGCAGCTTGGAAGGGGGGGACACTGAAGCTTTCTTT
v_call: TRBV2; cdr3_length: 13; j_call: TRBJ2-2; d_call: NA; clone_size: NA; cdr3_aa: CASSEQLTGELFF; cdr3_nt: TGTGCCAGCAGTGAACAGTTGACCGGGGAGCTGTTTTTT
v_call: TRBV29-1; cdr3_length: 12; j_call: TRBJ2-5; d_call: NA; clone_size: NA; cdr3_aa: CSARLNGETQYF; cdr3_nt: TGCAGCGCCAGATTAAACGGGGAGACCCAGTACTTC
v_call: TRBV2; cdr3_length: 12; j_call: TRBJ1-5; d_call: NA; clone_size: NA; cdr3_aa: CASSTANQPQHF; cdr3_nt: TGTGCCAGCAGTACAGCTAATCAGCCCCAGCATTTT
v_call: TRBV19; cdr3_length: 15; j_call: TRBJ1-1; d_call: NA; clone_size: NA; cdr3_aa: CASSISAGANTEAFF; cdr3_nt: TGTGCCAGTAGTATTTCGGCAGGGGCGAACACTGAAGCTTTCTTT
v_call: TRBV5-4; cdr3_length: 15; j_call: TRBJ1-6; d_call: NA; clone_size: NA; cdr3_aa: CASSLEAGNNSPLHF; cdr3_nt: TGTGCCAGCAGCTTGGAAGCGGGAAATAATTCACCCCTCCACTTT